This TCR beta chain derives from a study of glioma-infiltrating T cells. The V end was cut by 0 bases, the J end by 6 bases, with 11 bases between. The germline CDR1 and CDR2 sequences are LGHNA and YSLEER. The CDR3 length is 15 residues. A few counts support this clonotype. Using RNA template, CDR3s of TCR alpha and beta were amplified with iRepertoire arm-PCR. Each CDR3 protein gets one entry after TCRdb re-called the multiplex PCR reads with MiXCR. In the table there are around 97,000 distinct CDR3 sequences, 25% to 30% of which are singletons. The sequenced sample was glioma tissue, nonneoplastic brain tissue, or PBMCs (not recorded which). J is TRBJ2-2 and V is TRBV4-3; TRBD2 is a possible D gene (7 bases). The clonotype originates from a human donor with low-grade glioma or glioblastoma, undergoing nonglioma brain surgery, or in good health (not recorded which). CDR3 in amino acids: CASSQEWGGAGELFF. The CDR3 nucleotides read TGCGCCAGCAGCCAAGAATGGGGGGGCGCCGGGGAGCTGTTTTTT.